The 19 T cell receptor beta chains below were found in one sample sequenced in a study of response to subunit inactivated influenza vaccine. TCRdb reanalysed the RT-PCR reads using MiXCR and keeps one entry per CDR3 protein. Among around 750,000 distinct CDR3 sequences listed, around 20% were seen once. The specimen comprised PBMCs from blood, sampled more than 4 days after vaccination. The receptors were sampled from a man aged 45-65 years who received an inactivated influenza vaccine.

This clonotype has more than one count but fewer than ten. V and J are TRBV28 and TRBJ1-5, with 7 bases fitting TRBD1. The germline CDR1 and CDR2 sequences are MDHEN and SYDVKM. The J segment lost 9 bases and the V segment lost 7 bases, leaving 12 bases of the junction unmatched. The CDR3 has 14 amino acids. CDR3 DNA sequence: TGTGCCAGCAACATGAACAGGGGTCTATGGCCCCAGCATTTT. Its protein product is CASNMNRGLWPQHF.

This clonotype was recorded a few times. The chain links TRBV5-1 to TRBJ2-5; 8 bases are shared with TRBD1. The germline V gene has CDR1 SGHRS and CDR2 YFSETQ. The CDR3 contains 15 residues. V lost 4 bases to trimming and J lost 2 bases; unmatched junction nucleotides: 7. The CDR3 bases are TGCGCCAGCAGCATTGGGGGGACAGGTCAAGAGACCCAGTACTTC. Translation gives CASSIGGTGQETQYF.

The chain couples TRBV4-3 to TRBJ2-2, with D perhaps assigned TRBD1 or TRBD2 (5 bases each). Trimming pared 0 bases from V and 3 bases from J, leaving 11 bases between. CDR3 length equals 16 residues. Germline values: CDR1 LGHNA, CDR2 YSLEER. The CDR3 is CASSQDPQGDTGELFF. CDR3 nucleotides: TGCGCCAGCAGCCAAGATCCCCAGGGAGACACCGGGGAGCTGTTTTTT.

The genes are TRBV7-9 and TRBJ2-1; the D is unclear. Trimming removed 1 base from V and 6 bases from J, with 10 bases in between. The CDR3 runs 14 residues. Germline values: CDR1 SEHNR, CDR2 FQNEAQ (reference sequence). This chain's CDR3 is CASSLDSRFNEQFF. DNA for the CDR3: TGTGCCAGCAGCTTAGATAGTCGGTTCAATGAGCAGTTCTTC.

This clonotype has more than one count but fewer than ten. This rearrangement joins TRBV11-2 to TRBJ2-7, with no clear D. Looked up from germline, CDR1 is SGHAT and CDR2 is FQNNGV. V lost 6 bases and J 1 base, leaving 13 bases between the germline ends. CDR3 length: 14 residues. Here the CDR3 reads CASRPRVGSYEQYF. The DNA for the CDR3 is TGTGCCAGCAGGCCCCGGGTGGGGTCCTACGAGCAGTACTTC.

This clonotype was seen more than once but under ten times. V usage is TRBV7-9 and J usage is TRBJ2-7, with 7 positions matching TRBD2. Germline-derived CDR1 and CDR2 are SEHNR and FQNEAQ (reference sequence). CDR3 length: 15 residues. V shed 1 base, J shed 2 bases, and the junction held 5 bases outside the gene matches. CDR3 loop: CASSLVSGRTYEQYF. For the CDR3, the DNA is TGTGCCAGCAGCTTAGTTAGCGGGCGGACCTACGAGCAGTACTTC. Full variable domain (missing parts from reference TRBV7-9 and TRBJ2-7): DTGVSQNPRHKITKRGQNVTFRCDPISEHNRLYWYRQTLGQGPEFLTYFQNEAQLEKSRLLSDRFSAERPKGSFSTLEIQRTEQGDSAMYLCASSLVSGRTYEQYFGPGTRLTVT.

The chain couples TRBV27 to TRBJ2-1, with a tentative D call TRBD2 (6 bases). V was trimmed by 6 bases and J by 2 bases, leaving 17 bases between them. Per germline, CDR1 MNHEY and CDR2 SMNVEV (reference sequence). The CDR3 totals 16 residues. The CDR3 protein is CASRFGGRGTYNEQFF. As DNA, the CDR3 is TGTGCCAGCAGATTCGGAGGGCGGGGCACCTACAATGAGCAGTTCTTC.

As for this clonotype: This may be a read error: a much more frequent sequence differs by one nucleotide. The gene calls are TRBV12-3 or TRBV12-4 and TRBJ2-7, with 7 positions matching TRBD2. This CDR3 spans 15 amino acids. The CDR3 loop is CASSRPSGSSYEQDF. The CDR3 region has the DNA TGTGCCAGCAGTCGTCCTAGCGGCAGCTCCTACGAGCAGGACTTC.

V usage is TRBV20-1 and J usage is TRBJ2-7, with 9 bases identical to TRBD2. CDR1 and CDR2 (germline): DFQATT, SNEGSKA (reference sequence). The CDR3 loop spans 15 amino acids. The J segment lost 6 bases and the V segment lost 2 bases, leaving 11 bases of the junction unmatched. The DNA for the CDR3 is TGCAGTGCTAGACCCATAGCGGGAGAGCTGCGCGAGCAGTACTTC. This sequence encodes CSARPIAGELREQYF.

CDR3: CATSASGWETQYF. The CDR3 nucleotides read TGTGCCACCAGTGCTTCGGGGTGGGAGACCCAGTACTTC. The gene calls are TRBV24-1 and TRBJ2-5; TRBD2 might be the D (5 bases). Germline CDR1 is KGHDR and CDR2 is SFDVKD. Trimming took off 5 bases at V and 5 bases at J, with 11 bases between the two ends. CDR3 length: 13 residues.

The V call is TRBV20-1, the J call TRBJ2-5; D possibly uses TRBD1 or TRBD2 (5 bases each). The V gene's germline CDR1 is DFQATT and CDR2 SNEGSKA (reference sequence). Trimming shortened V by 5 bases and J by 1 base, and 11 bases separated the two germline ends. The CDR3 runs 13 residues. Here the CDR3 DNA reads TGCAGTGCTCAGGGACCGTTCCAAGAGACCCAGTACTTC. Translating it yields CSAQGPFQETQYF.

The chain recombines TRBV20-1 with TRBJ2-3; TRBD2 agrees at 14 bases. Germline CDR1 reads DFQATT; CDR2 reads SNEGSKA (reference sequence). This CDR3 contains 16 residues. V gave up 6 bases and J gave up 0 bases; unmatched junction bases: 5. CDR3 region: CSAAGTSGGSTDTQYF. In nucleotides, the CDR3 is TGCAGTGCCGCCGGGACTAGCGGGGGTAGCACAGATACGCAGTATTTT.

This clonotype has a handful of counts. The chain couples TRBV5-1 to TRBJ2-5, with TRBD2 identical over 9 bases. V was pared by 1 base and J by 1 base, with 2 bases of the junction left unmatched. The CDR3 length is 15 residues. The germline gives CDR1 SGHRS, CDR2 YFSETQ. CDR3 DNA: TGCGCCAGCAGCTTGACAGCGGGGGGCCAAGAGACCCAGTACTTC. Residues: CASSLTAGGQETQYF.

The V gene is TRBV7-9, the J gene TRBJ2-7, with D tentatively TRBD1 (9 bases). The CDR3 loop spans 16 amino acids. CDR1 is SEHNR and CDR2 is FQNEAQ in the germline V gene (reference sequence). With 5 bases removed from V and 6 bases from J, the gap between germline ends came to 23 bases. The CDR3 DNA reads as TGTGCCAGCAGCGCAGCCGGGACAGGGCGGGAGGCCGAGCAGTACTTC. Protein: CASSAAGTGREAEQYF.

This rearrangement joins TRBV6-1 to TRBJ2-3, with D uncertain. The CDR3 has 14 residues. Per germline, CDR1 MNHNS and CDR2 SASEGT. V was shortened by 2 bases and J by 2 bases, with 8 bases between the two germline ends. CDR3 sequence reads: CASSERVLTDTQYF. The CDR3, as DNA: TGTGCCAGCAGTGAACGGGTCCTCACAGATACGCAGTATTTT.

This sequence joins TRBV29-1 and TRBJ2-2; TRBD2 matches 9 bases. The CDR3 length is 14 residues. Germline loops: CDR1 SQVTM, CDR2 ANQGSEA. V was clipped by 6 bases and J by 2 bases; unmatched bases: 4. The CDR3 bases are TGCAGCGTGAAGGGACTAGCAAACACCGGGGAGCTGTTTTTT. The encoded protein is CSVKGLANTGELFF.

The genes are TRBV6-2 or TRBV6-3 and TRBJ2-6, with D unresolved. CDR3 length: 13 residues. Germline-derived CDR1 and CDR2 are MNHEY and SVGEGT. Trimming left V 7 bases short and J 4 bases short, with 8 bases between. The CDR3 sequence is CASTTPGANVLTF. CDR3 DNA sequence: TGTGCCAGCACAACACCCGGGGCCAACGTCCTGACTTTC.

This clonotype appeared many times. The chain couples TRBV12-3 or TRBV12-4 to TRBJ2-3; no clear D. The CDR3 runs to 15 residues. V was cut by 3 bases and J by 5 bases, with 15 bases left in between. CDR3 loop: CASSFLGSPQDTQYF. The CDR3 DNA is TGTGCCAGCAGTTTTCTGGGGTCCCCACAAGATACGCAGTATTTT.

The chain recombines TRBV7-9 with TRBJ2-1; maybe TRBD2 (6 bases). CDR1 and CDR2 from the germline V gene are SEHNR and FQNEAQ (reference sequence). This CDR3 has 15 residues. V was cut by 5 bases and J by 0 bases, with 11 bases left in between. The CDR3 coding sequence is TGTGCCAGCAGCCGGGACTGGAGCTCCTACAATGAGCAGTTCTTC. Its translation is CASSRDWSSYNEQFF.